Listed here are 20 T cell receptor beta chains from one sample, sequenced in a study of molecular identifiers for immune sequencing clone quantification (dated by TCRdb to about 2018). Receptor libraries were prepared by PCR. Sequencing instrument: NextSeq 500. TCRdb reran the public reads through fastp at Q25 and MiXCR, keeping productive beta chains. Duplicate CDR3 protein sequences are folded into a single record with the most common DNA and genes. The sample table shows about 500,000 distinct CDR3 sequences, and around 23% are seen once. The top ten hold 0.7% to 0.9% of the sample. Sequenced sample: naive CD8+ T cells from blood, with Jurkat cell RNA spiked in. The sample's cell subset or site label is to be understood as: FACS-sorted CD8+CD4-CCR7+CD45RA+ naive T cells. The receptors come from a human donor in good health. Some libraries in this study had Jurkat cell RNA spiked in.

A few counts support this clonotype. A much larger clone lies one base from this, so it may be a read error. The rearrangement joins TRBV12-3 or TRBV12-4 to TRBJ2-3; perhaps D is TRBD1 or TRBD2 (5 bases each). CDR3 length: 15 residues. V was clipped by 1 base and J by 1 base, with 9 bases between them. The CDR3 sequence: CASSLGGSGTDTQYF. The CDR3 DNA reads as TGTGCCAGCAGTTTAGGGGGGTCGGGCACAGATACGCAGTATTTT.

This clonotype was detected only a few times. The chain links TRBV7-9 to TRBJ2-7; D is perhaps TRBD1 (6 bases). In germline, CDR1 is SEHNR, CDR2 FQNEAQ (reference sequence). V was clipped by 5 bases and J by 0 bases, with 11 bases between them. This CDR3 contains 14 residues. In DNA form, the CDR3 reads TGTGCCAGCAGCGAGACAGGTCCCTCCTACGAGCAGTACTTC. Protein sequence: CASSETGPSYEQYF.

This clonotype was detected only a few times. This rearrangement joins TRBV6-2 or TRBV6-3 to TRBJ2-7; TRBD1 agrees at 9 bases. The CDR3 extends over 16 amino acids. V shed 6 bases and J 3 bases; nucleotides not matched to a gene: 12. Germline CDR1 and CDR2: MNHEY and SVGEGT. The CDR3 DNA reads as TGTGCCAGCAGCTACACGCCGGGACAGGGTTTCTACGAGCAGTACTTC. This translates into CASSYTPGQGFYEQYF.

In its sample, this clonotype was seen many times. The chain combines TRBV2 with TRBJ2-3; 10 bases agree with TRBD2. The CDR3 runs 16 residues. From germline, CDR1 is SNHLY and CDR2 FYNNEI. V was clipped by 7 bases and J by 1 base; unmatched bases: 8. The CDR3 sequence: CASTLFTSGGTDTQYF. As DNA, the CDR3 is TGTGCCAGCACCCTGTTCACTAGCGGGGGCACAGATACGCAGTATTTT.

The chain has TRBV6-2 or TRBV6-3 and TRBJ1-2; D unresolved. The CDR3 runs 14 residues. The V gene lost 10 bases and the J gene lost 1 base, with 16 bases spanning the gap. CDR1 MNHEY and CDR2 SVGEGT come from the germline V gene. The CDR3 loop is CATISLLGNYGYTF. The CDR3 DNA sequence: TGTGCCACCATCTCTTTGCTTGGTAACTATGGCTACACCTTC.

The chain combines TRBV4-2 with TRBJ2-7, with 8 bases matching TRBD2. V gave up 3 bases and J gave up 0 bases; unmatched junction bases: 13. Per the germline V gene, CDR1 is LGHNA and CDR2 is YNFKEQ. The CDR3 spans 18 residues. In DNA form, the CDR3 reads TGTGCCAGCAGCCACCCAACTAGCGGAGGGGGACCCTCCTACGAGCAGTACTTC. Translation gives CASSHPTSGGGPSYEQYF.

This clonotype was seen at least ten times. V usage is TRBV12-3 or TRBV12-4 and J usage is TRBJ2-5, with D perhaps matching TRBD2 (6 bases). The V end was cut by 4 bases, the J end by 0 bases, with 9 bases between. The CDR3 totals 14 residues. This CDR3 reads CASSSGLYQETQYF. The CDR3 bases are TGTGCCAGCAGTTCGGGACTTTACCAAGAGACCCAGTACTTC.

The rearrangement uses TRBV28 and TRBJ1-1; D is ambiguous. CDR1 MDHEN and CDR2 SYDVKM come from the germline V gene. Between the trimmed V and J ends, which lost 6 bases and 6 bases, there was a span of 14 bases. This CDR3 region has 13 residues. The CDR3 sequence is CASSRPRVAEAFF. In nucleotides, the CDR3 is TGTGCCAGCAGCCGCCCGCGGGTGGCTGAAGCTTTCTTT.

CDR3 sequence reads: CASNKDRVYEQYF. CDR3 coding DNA: TGTGCCAGCAATAAGGACAGGGTCTACGAGCAGTACTTC. The chain employs TRBV5-4 and TRBJ2-7; 8 positions agree with TRBD1. Germline V CDR1 and CDR2: SGHNT, YYREEE (reference sequence). The CDR3 has 13 residues. Unmatched junction bases numbered 5, after V lost 6 bases and J lost 3 bases.

The chain employs TRBV5-6 and TRBJ2-5; tentatively, D is TRBD2 (5 bases). Germline V gene data show CDR1 as SGHDT and CDR2 as YYEEEE. Trimming took off 4 bases at V and 7 bases at J, with 26 bases between the two ends. The CDR3 runs to 17 residues. The CDR3 DNA reads TGTGCCAGCAGCCAGACGGGGTTTTCCCAGGATTGGGGGACCCAGTACTTC. Encoded protein: CASSQTGFSQDWGTQYF.

Comment on this clonotype: A much larger clone lies one base from this, so it may be a read error. V gene TRBV4-3 combines with J gene TRBJ2-3, with D uncertain. Germline V CDR1 and CDR2: LGHNA, YSLEER. The CDR3 has 15 residues. The ends were cut back, 1 base at V and 6 bases at J, with 14 bases in the middle. The CDR3 reads CASSQVVEVTDTQYF. As DNA, the CDR3 is TGCGCCAGCAGCCAAGTGGTTGAGGTGACGGATACGCAGTATTTT.

This clonotype was observed at least ten times. CDR3 sequence (DNA): TGTGCCAGCAGCCCCTCGGGGGACTCCTACGAGCAGTACTTC. Its translation: CASSPSGDSYEQYF. V usage is TRBV7-2 and J usage is TRBJ2-7, with D tentatively TRBD2 (6 bases). Germline CDR1 reads SGHTA; CDR2 reads FQGNSA. This CDR3 is built from 14 residues. The V end lost 5 bases, the J end lost 0 bases, and 11 bases lay between the germline ends.

To note about this clonotype: One junction end does not reproduce the germline sequence, and a read error may be involved. The chain recombines TRBV12-3 or TRBV12-4 with TRBJ1-3; D may be TRBD1 (5 bases). The CDR3 has 15 amino acids. The CDR3 loop is CANEHRTPSGNTMYF. The CDR3 nucleotides are TGTGCCAACGAACACCGGACACCATCTGGAAACACCATGTATTTT.

This sequence joins TRBV7-9 and TRBJ1-2; D call uncertain. From germline, CDR1 is SEHNR and CDR2 FQNEAQ (reference sequence). The CDR3 length is 13 residues. V was clipped by 5 bases and J by 4 bases, with 11 bases between them. The CDR3 region has the DNA TGTGCCAGCAGCCAATACGGCAGCTATGGCTACACCTTC. Translation: CASSQYGSYGYTF.

This clonotype was seen at least ten times. The chain employs TRBV4-3 and TRBJ2-6; a possible D gene is TRBD1 (5 bases). The V and J ends lost 0 bases and 2 bases respectively, with 8 bases between them. The CDR3 consists of 16 residues. Germline loops: CDR1 LGHNA, CDR2 YSLEER. The CDR3 is CASSQDRGPGANVLTF. In nucleotides, the CDR3 is TGCGCCAGCAGCCAAGATAGGGGTCCTGGGGCCAACGTCCTGACTTTC.

This clonotype was observed a handful of times. The rearrangement links TRBV20-1 to TRBJ2-7, with unresolved D. CDR1 and CDR2 (germline): DFQATT, SNEGSKA (reference sequence). The CDR3 is made up of 16 amino acids. With 0 bases removed from V and 0 bases from J, the gap between germline ends came to 15 bases. CDR3 amino acids: CSARDPPNQISYEQYF. The DNA of the CDR3 is TGCAGTGCTAGAGATCCCCCCAACCAGATCTCCTACGAGCAGTACTTC.

The chain employs TRBV7-6 and TRBJ2-7, with 7 bases identical to TRBD1. CDR1 is SGHVS and CDR2 is FNYEAQ in the germline V gene. V shed 5 bases and J 6 bases; nucleotides not matched to a gene: 16. The CDR3 has 16 amino acids. The CDR3 region is CASSPWTGPTRREQYF. The DNA for the CDR3 is TGTGCCAGCAGCCCATGGACAGGTCCTACCCGCCGCGAGCAGTACTTC.

The gene calls are TRBV7-6 and TRBJ2-5; the D gene could be TRBD1 or TRBD2 (6 bases each). Trimming took off 1 base at V and 4 bases at J, with 16 bases between the two ends. CDR1 and CDR2 from the germline V gene are SGHVS and FNYEAQ. This CDR3 comprises 16 residues. The CDR3 DNA is TGTGCCAGCAGCTTAGATTGGCGGGGCAGGGGAGAGACCCAGTACTTC. Protein: CASSLDWRGRGETQYF.

The chain employs TRBV19 and TRBJ2-3, with D possibly matching TRBD1 (6 bases). This CDR3 spans 15 amino acids. V was shortened by 3 bases and J by 1 base, with 11 bases between the two germline ends. Per germline, CDR1 LNHDA and CDR2 SQIVND (reference sequence). The CDR3 bases are TGTGCCAGTAGTATTATGACAGGAGGCACAGATACGCAGTATTTT. Translated, it gives CASSIMTGGTDTQYF.

This clonotype occurred a few times. The chain uses TRBV20-1 and TRBJ1-1; a possible D gene is TRBD1 (5 bases). V gave up 5 bases and J gave up 1 base, with 17 bases separating them. This CDR3 has 15 amino acids. Per germline, CDR1 DFQATT and CDR2 SNEGSKA (reference sequence). The CDR3 nucleotides read TGCAGTGCTGGAAGGCCCTTCGGACAGAACACTGAAGCTTTCTTT. Translation: CSAGRPFGQNTEAFF.